The clone carrying this T cell receptor beta chain came up many times. The PBMCs were taken from over 9.5 ml of fresh peripheral blood. Between the trimmed V and J ends, which lost 5 bases and 4 bases, there was a span of 15 bases. The CDR3 totals 14 residues. The V gene's germline CDR1 is SQVTM and CDR2 ANQGSEA. Amplification yielded TCR beta CDR3 regions, with RNA transcripts as the source. Primed by the HTBI set, a first-round RT-PCR was run on the TCR CDR3. MiXCR, run by TCRdb on the multiplex PCR reads, gives a single entry per CDR3 protein. The table shows 200,000 to 250,000 distinct CDR3 sequences, with about 16% occurring only once. These data belong to a study of T cells in Graves' hyperthyroidism and ophthalmopathy.

The clonotype was recovered from a man aged 35 to 55 with Graves' hyperthyroidism. The sequenced sample consisted of blood. This chain joins TRBV29-1 and TRBJ2-1; either TRBD1 or TRBD2 may fit D (5 bases each). The CDR3 DNA reads as TGCAGCGTTCTCCCGCGACAGCGGTACAATGAGCAGTTCTTC. Translating gives CSVLPRQRYNEQFF.